This is a list of T cell receptor beta chains from one sample in a study of shared clonotypes between healthy human individuals. Clones were sequenced by immunoSEQ multiplex PCR, and TCRdb holds only the in-frame ones, with some missing. Of hundreds of thousands of clones in the sample, 80% to 95% were seen once. The sample comprised naive CD8+ T cells sorted from blood. These receptors all come from a man aged 25 to 40 in good health. CDR3s leave out the opening cysteine and the closing phenylalanine or tryptophan. D genes are given only for firm matches.

ASSETGTSPYEQY TRBD2 TRBJ2-7 TRBV6-1
ASSQGLDTQY . TRBJ2-3 TRBV11-1
ASSLTSGDSYNEQF TRBD2 TRBJ2-1 TRBV5-1
SGLAANSYEQY TRBD2 TRBJ2-7 TRBV29-1
ASSGSSGRINEQF TRBD2 TRBJ2-1 TRBV2
ASSGGTSGNNEQF TRBD2 TRBJ2-1 TRBV5-1
ASSVERTVYEQY . TRBJ2-7 TRBV9
ASSEGQGVYGYT TRBD1 TRBJ1-2 TRBV2
ASSLTSKNRWNTGELF . TRBJ2-2 TRBV7-8
ASSQRASPGGDEQY . TRBJ2-7 TRBV4-2
ASSLGDRVSEGQY TRBD1 TRBJ2-5 TRBV6-6
ASSLGIANTEAF . TRBJ1-1 TRBV27
AISETSGISEQY TRBD2 TRBJ2-7 TRBV10-3
ASSTAPQGKGGEKLF . TRBJ1-4 TRBV21-1
SVNGFGGQVSGELF TRBD1 TRBJ2-2 TRBV29-1
ASGRQGVYNEQF TRBD1 TRBJ2-1 TRBV7-9
ASSPGQASSYNSPLH TRBD1 TRBJ1-6 TRBV7-9
ASSQGGQGFSGANVLT TRBD1 TRBJ2-6 TRBV4-1
ASSLEFRDQPQH . TRBJ1-5 TRBV28
ASSYGDSYEQY . TRBJ2-7 TRBV6-6
ASSPSTGHSYEQY . TRBJ2-7 TRBV9
ASSYSPRQGYNEQF TRBD1 TRBJ2-1 TRBV6-5
ASSPSRSRTGPGNTIY TRBD1 TRBJ1-3 TRBV7-9
SVSGTSGYNEQF TRBD2 TRBJ2-1 TRBV29-1
ASSLTSGRSIYEQY TRBD2 TRBJ2-7 TRBV7-9
ASSTDGRINEKLF . TRBJ1-4 TRBV18
ASSPLAGATYEQY TRBD2 TRBJ2-7 TRBV9
ASSLPNRGTGWPKYEQY TRBD1 TRBJ2-7 TRBV7-2
ASSVGGSATSYEQY . TRBJ2-7 TRBV9
ASSPWGISTEAF . TRBJ1-1 TRBV13
ASSFSGDPYEQY . TRBJ2-7 TRBV28
ASSSTRQGGYNEQY . TRBJ2-7 TRBV7-9
SVVITGELF . TRBJ2-2 TRBV29-1
ASSLVGGYEQY . TRBJ2-7 TRBV11-2
ASGFMVRERTDTQY . TRBJ2-3 TRBV28
ASSLKGQERMNTEAF TRBD1 TRBJ1-1 TRBV11-1
ASSVGGKNEQY . TRBJ2-7 TRBV9